The 26 T cell receptor beta chains given below trace back to one sample, sequenced in a study of identical twins. Via MiXCR, TCRdb re-called the 5' RACE reads, giving one row per CDR3 protein. The table has some 500,000 distinct CDR3 sequences, 13% to 15% seen once; the top ten hold approximately 0.9%. This same sample was also taken into another study, of yellow fever vaccine responses in identical twins.

Sequenced sample: CD4+ T cells sorted from blood. The receptors shown here come from a woman aged 18-29 years in good health.

The table lists this clonotype with a few counts. The chain joins TRBV4-3 to TRBJ2-7; TRBD1 matches at 7 bases. The length of the CDR3 is 16 residues. Germline assignment: CDR1 LGHNA and CDR2 YSLEER. V lost 0 bases, J lost 4 bases, and 9 bases stayed unmatched. In nucleotides, the CDR3 is TGCGCCAGCAGCCAAGATCATCAACAGGGGTCATACGAGCAGTACTTC. It encodes CASSQDHQQGSYEQYF.

This clonotype was seen many times. J is TRBJ2-2 and V is TRBV9, with D possibly TRBD1 on 6 matching bases. The CDR3 spans 14 residues. V lost 6 bases and J 2 bases, leaving 11 bases between the germline ends. From germline, CDR1 is SGDLS and CDR2 YYNGEE. This chain's CDR3 is CASNPGANTGELFF. The CDR3 region has the DNA TGTGCCAGCAACCCAGGGGCCAACACCGGGGAGCTGTTTTTT.

The rearrangement joins TRBV7-6 to TRBJ1-1, with 8 bases that match TRBD1. Germline V gives CDR1 SGHVS, CDR2 FNYEAQ. Trimming removed 8 bases from V and 4 bases from J; junction bases left unmatched: 9. This CDR3 is 14 amino acids long. The CDR3 loop reads CASGTGQGGTEAFF. The CDR3 nucleotides read TGTGCCAGCGGTACAGGACAGGGAGGCACTGAAGCTTTCTTT.

This clonotype occurred a few times. V and J are TRBV2 and TRBJ2-3, with D unclear. V lost 5 bases and J lost 1, with 13 bases in between. CDR3 length: 15 amino acids. Per the germline V gene, CDR1 is SNHLY and CDR2 is FYNNEI. CDR3 nucleotides: TGTGCCAGCAGTCCGAGTATCGCTCGCACAGATACGCAGTATTTT. Encoded protein: CASSPSIARTDTQYF.

The chain couples TRBV6-2 or TRBV6-3 to TRBJ1-1; TRBD1 matches 10 bases. Per the germline V gene, CDR1 is MNHEY and CDR2 is SVGEGT. Trimming removed 6 bases from V and 4 bases from J; junction bases left unmatched: 8. CDR3 length: 15 residues. In nucleotides, the CDR3 is TGTGCCAGCAGCCCAGACAGGGGGCGAGGCACTGAAGCTTTCTTT. Residues: CASSPDRGRGTEAFF.

This clonotype showed up just a few times. The CDR3 loop is CASSQFRGETQYF. Written as DNA, the CDR3 is TGCGCCAGCAGTCAGTTCCGTGGGGAGACCCAGTACTTC. This sequence joins TRBV5-1 and TRBJ2-5; D ambiguous. CDR3 length: 13 residues. V gave up 5 bases and J gave up 5 bases, with 13 bases separating them. Per the germline V gene, CDR1 is SGHRS and CDR2 is YFSETQ.

The chain uses TRBV6-2 or TRBV6-3 and TRBJ2-1; 7 bases match TRBD2. The CDR3 length is 15 residues. V lost 6 bases and J lost 4; bases outside the gene matches: 9. CDR1 and CDR2 from the germline V gene are MNHEY and SVGEGT. The CDR3 region is CASSYGTGGYNEQFF. Written as DNA, the CDR3 is TGTGCCAGCAGCTACGGGACCGGGGGGTACAATGAGCAGTTCTTC.

The CDR3, as DNA: TGCGCCAGCAGCTTTATAGCAAACACTGAAGCTTTCTTT. Amino acids: CASSFIANTEAFF. The J gene is TRBJ1-1, the V gene TRBV5-1; no firm D call. The V gene lost 2 bases and the J gene lost 2 bases, with 7 bases spanning the gap. In germline, CDR1 is SGHRS, CDR2 YFSETQ. This CDR3 spans 13 amino acids.

The chain links TRBV7-9 to TRBJ2-1; tentative D call: TRBD2 (7 bases). The CDR3 contains 14 residues. V gave up 4 bases and J gave up 8 bases, with 15 bases separating them. Germline CDR1 SEHNR, CDR2 FQNEAQ (reference sequence). The CDR3 spells CASSSRGGADEQFF. CDR3 nucleotides: TGTGCCAGCAGCTCCAGAGGGGGGGCCGATGAGCAGTTCTTC.

There are a few counts of this clonotype. This chain links TRBV4-2 with TRBJ1-1; TRBD1 matches at 11 bases. J gave up 2 bases and V 4 bases, and 15 bases lay outside the gene matches. Germline V CDR1 and CDR2: LGHNA, YNFKEQ. The CDR3 contains 19 residues. The CDR3 spells CASSPRGTGGLWANTEAFF. The CDR3 DNA is TGTGCCAGCAGCCCACGAGGGACAGGGGGGTTGTGGGCAAACACTGAAGCTTTCTTT.

The chain is built from TRBV12-3 or TRBV12-4 and TRBJ2-7; D unclear. The germline V and J ends were trimmed by 1 base and 0 bases, with 7 bases remaining between them. This CDR3 has 14 residues. CDR3 nucleotide sequence: TGTGCCAGCAGTTTAGGGATTAGCTCCTACGAGCAGTACTTC. Amino acids: CASSLGISSYEQYF.

This clonotype was observed a few times. The chain carries TRBV9 and TRBJ2-1; 11 positions agree with TRBD2. This CDR3 region has 17 residues. The V segment lost 0 bases and the J segment 4 bases; nucleotides outside the gene matches: 6. In germline, CDR1 is SGDLS, CDR2 YYNGEE. CDR3 sequence reads: CASSVEWGLAVYNEQFF. For the CDR3, the DNA is TGTGCCAGCAGCGTAGAATGGGGACTAGCGGTGTACAATGAGCAGTTCTTC.

In this sample, this clonotype turned up many times. V is TRBV6-2 or TRBV6-3 and J is TRBJ2-7; TRBD1 might be the D (6 bases). CDR1 and CDR2 from the germline V gene are MNHEY and SVGEGT. V lost 2 bases and J 1 base, leaving 9 bases between the germline ends. The CDR3 consists of 14 residues. The CDR3: CASSYATGSYEQYF. The DNA of the CDR3 is TGTGCCAGCAGTTACGCGACAGGTTCCTACGAGCAGTACTTC.

This clonotype has more than one count but fewer than ten. V gene TRBV3-1 combines with J gene TRBJ2-5; tentatively, D is TRBD1 (5 bases). This CDR3 is 15 amino acids long. Germline CDR1 is LGHDT and CDR2 is YNNKEL (reference sequence). The ends were cut back, 0 bases at V and 7 bases at J, with 15 bases in the middle. The CDR3 loop reads CASSQEKDRKRTQYF. Written as DNA, the CDR3 is TGTGCCAGCAGCCAAGAGAAAGACAGAAAGCGGACCCAGTACTTC.

The V call is TRBV7-9, the J call TRBJ2-1, with TRBD2 as a possible D gene (6 bases). The CDR3 is 17 residues long. The germline V gene encodes CDR1 SEHNR and CDR2 FQNEAQ (reference sequence). V was shortened by 2 bases and J by 2 bases, with 16 bases between the two germline ends. The CDR3: CASSLLAWGVPYNEQFF. The CDR3 nucleotides read TGTGCCAGCAGCTTATTGGCGTGGGGGGTGCCCTACAATGAGCAGTTCTTC.

V and J are TRBV11-2 and TRBJ2-5, with D unresolved. Trimming left V 2 bases short and J 2 bases short, with 12 bases between. The V gene's germline CDR1 is SGHAT and CDR2 FQNNGV. The CDR3 runs 15 residues. CDR3 in amino acids: CASSLFRPLQETQYF. CDR3 in DNA: TGTGCCAGCAGCTTATTCCGGCCTCTACAAGAGACCCAGTACTTC.

A word on this clonotype: A read error may be the cause here, since a much bigger clone is one base away. The chain is built from TRBV29-1 and TRBJ2-3; D is uncertain. This CDR3 has 11 residues. V shed 5 bases and J shed 2 bases, with 5 bases lying between them. The germline V gene has CDR1 SQVTM and CDR2 ANQGSEA. The CDR3, as DNA: TGCAGCGTTCGGGTCACAGATACGCAGTATTTT. Its protein is CSVRVTDTQYF.

This chain uses TRBV5-6 with TRBJ2-1; tentative D call: TRBD2 (7 bases). The CDR3 totals 16 residues. Germline CDR1 SGHDT, CDR2 YYEEEE. V lost 3 bases and J lost 7, with 20 bases in between. The CDR3 DNA follows: TGTGCCAGCAGCTATACCACAGGGTTCGGGGGGAATGAGCAGTTCTTC. Translated, it gives CASSYTTGFGGNEQFF. Full variable domain (rest looked up from reference TRBV5-6 and TRBJ2-1): DAGVTQSPTHLIKTRGQQVTLRCSPKSGHDTVSWYQQALGQGPQFIFQYYEEEERQRGNFPDRFSGHQFPNYSSELNVNALLLGDSALYLCASSYTTGFGGNEQFFGPGTRLTVL.

Many counts were recorded for this clonotype. The chain couples TRBV29-1 to TRBJ2-5; D might be TRBD1 (5 bases). Germline loops: CDR1 SQVTM, CDR2 ANQGSEA. Trimming left V 4 bases short and J 5 bases short, with 14 bases between. The CDR3 has 13 residues. The CDR3 protein is CSVGIGAGETQYF. CDR3 DNA: TGCAGCGTTGGAATAGGGGCTGGGGAGACCCAGTACTTC. The variable domain in full, with the rest retrieved from reference TRBV29-1 and TRBJ2-5, is SAVISQKPSRDICQRGTSLTIQCQVDSQVTMMFWYRQQPGQSLTLIATANQGSEATYESGFVIDKFPISRPNLTFSTLTVSNMSPEDSSIYLCSVGIGAGETQYFGPGTRLLVL.

The rearrangement uses TRBV3-1 and TRBJ1-2; D gene ambiguous. Germline V CDR1 and CDR2: LGHDT, YNNKEL (reference sequence). V was shortened by 4 bases and J by 5 bases, with 11 bases between the two germline ends. CDR3 size: 13 residues. The chain's CDR3 is CASSLAKAYGYTF. The CDR3 nucleotides read TGTGCCAGCAGCCTTGCGAAGGCGTATGGCTACACCTTC. The variable domain in full, completed from reference TRBV3-1 and TRBJ1-2, reads DTAVSQTPKYLVTQMGNDKSIKCEQNLGHDTMYWYKQDSKKFLKIMFSYNNKELIINETVPNRFSPKSPDKAHLNLHINSLELGDSAVYFCASSLAKAYGYTFGSGTRLTVV.

V usage is TRBV9 and J usage is TRBJ2-5; 10 nucleotides match TRBD2. The CDR3 consists of 17 residues. The junction had 8 bases not matched to a gene; V was cut back by 2 bases and J by 1 base. Per germline, CDR1 SGDLS and CDR2 YYNGEE. The CDR3 bases are TGTGCCAGCAGCGTCGACACTAGCGGGACCCTCCAAGAGACCCAGTACTTC. This sequence encodes CASSVDTSGTLQETQYF.

There are a few counts of this clonotype. The rearrangement uses TRBV3-1 and TRBJ2-7, with 9 bases aligning to TRBD2. Trimming removed 1 base from V and 6 bases from J; junction bases left unmatched: 4. In germline, CDR1 is LGHDT, CDR2 YNNKEL (reference sequence). The CDR3 sequence is 14 residues long. This CDR3 is CASSQAGLAGEQYF. CDR3 DNA sequence: TGTGCCAGCAGCCAAGCGGGACTAGCAGGCGAGCAGTACTTC.

The sample holds a few counts of this clonotype. V and J are TRBV24-1 and TRBJ2-2; 10 bases agree with TRBD1. V lost 3 bases and J lost 6; bases outside the gene matches: 3. CDR3 length: 15 residues. The germline V gene encodes CDR1 KGHDR and CDR2 SFDVKD. CDR3 nucleotide sequence: TGTGCCACCAGTGATCCCGGACAGGGGGCCGGGGAGCTGTTTTTT. Protein sequence: CATSDPGQGAGELFF.

Only a few counts were recorded for this clonotype. This sequence joins TRBV19 and TRBJ2-3; 10 bases agree with TRBD1. CDR3 length: 14 residues. With 7 bases clipped from V and 6 bases from J, the junction kept 7 bases outside the gene matches. Germline assignment: CDR1 LNHDA and CDR2 SQIVND (reference sequence). CDR3 region: CASKDRGSSDTQYF. CDR3 coding DNA: TGTGCCAGTAAGGACAGGGGGAGCTCGGATACGCAGTATTTT. Complete variable domain (other parts from reference TRBV19 and TRBJ2-3): DGGITQSPKYLFRKEGQNVTLSCEQNLNHDAMYWYRQDPGQGLRLIYYSQIVNDFQKGDIAEGYSVSREKKESFPLTVTSAQKNPTAFYLCASKDRGSSDTQYFGPGTRLTVL.

There are a few counts of this clonotype. The gene calls are TRBV20-1 and TRBJ2-7; 8 bases agree with TRBD2. Germline V gives CDR1 DFQATT, CDR2 SNEGSKA (reference sequence). After removal of 6 bases from V and 4 bases from J, the junction contained 8 bases not matched to a gene. The CDR3 spans 13 residues. The CDR3 region is CSAPGAGGYEQYF. The CDR3 nucleotides are TGCAGTGCCCCTGGGGCGGGAGGTTACGAGCAGTACTTC.

The chain carries TRBV2 and TRBJ2-4; 8 nucleotides agree with TRBD1. Per germline, CDR1 SNHLY and CDR2 FYNNEI. J lost 14 bases, V lost 1 base, and 7 bases had no gene match. There are 13 residues in the CDR3. Here the CDR3 DNA reads TGTGCCAGCAGTGAAGGACAGGGGACAGAGGAGTACTTC. Its protein product is CASSEGQGTEEYF.